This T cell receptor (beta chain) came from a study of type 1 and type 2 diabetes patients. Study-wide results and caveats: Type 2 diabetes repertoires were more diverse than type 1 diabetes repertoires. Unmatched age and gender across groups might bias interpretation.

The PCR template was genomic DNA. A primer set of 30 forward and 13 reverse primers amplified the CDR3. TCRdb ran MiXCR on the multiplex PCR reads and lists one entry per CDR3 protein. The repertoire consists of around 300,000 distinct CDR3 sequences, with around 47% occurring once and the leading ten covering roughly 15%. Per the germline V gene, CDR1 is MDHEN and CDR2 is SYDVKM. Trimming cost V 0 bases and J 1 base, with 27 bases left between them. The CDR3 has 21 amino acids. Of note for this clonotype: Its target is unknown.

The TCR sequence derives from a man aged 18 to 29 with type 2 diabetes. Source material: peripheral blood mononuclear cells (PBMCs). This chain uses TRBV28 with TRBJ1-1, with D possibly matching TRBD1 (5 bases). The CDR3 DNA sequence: TGTGCCAGCAGTTTATGGGTCAAATTTCGTCCAGGGCACGGATCGAACACTGAAGCTTTCTTT. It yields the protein CASSLWVKFRPGHGSNTEAFF.